This T cell receptor (beta chain) was recorded in a study of OX40 agonist ivuxolimab in advanced cancers. Whole-study findings and limits: Clonal expansion by week 6 occurred in CD4+ and CD8+ blood T cells (at 0.1 to 3.0 mg/kg).

Blood specimens came from baseline, cycle 4 day 1, and cycle 7 day 1. Sequencing was performed with immunoSEQ multiplex PCR; in TCRdb, only in-frame clones are kept and a portion is missing. Seen here are tens of thousands of clones, 92% observed once, and the top ten hold roughly 10%. Of note for this clone: What it binds is unknown.

The sequence was collected from an adult with an advanced solid tumor such as melanoma, head and neck, liver or kidney cancer. Sequences were derived from CD4+ or CD8+ T cells sorted from blood, sampled in a trial of the OX40 agonist ivuxolimab.

The CDR3 DNA is TGTGCCAGCAGCCCCGGTAGTGAGAACGAGCAGTACTTC. Its protein is CASSPGSENEQYF. This chain uses TRBV7-8 with TRBJ2-7; D is uncertain. This CDR3 has 13 residues. CDR1 SGHVS and CDR2 FQNEAQ come from the germline V gene. V was clipped by 5 bases and J by 5 bases, with 13 bases between them.